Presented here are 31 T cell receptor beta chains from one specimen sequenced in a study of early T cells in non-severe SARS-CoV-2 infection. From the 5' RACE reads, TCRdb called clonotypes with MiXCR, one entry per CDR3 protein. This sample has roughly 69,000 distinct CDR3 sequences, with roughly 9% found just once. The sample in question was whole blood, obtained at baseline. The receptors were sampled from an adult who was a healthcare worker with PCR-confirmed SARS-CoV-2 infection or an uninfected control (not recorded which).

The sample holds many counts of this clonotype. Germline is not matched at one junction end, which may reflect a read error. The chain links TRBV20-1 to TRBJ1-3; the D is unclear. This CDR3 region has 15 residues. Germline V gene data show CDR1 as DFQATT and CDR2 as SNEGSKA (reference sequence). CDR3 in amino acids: CSAQGPGNSENTIYF. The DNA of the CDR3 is TGCAGTGCTCAAGGACCCGGGAACTCTGAAAACACCATATATTTT.

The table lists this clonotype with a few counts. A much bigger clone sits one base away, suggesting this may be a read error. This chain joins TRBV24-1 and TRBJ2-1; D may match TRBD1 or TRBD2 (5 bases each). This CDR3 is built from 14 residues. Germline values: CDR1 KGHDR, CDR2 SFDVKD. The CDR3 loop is CAASGAGTYNEQFF. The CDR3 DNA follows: TGTGCCGCCAGTGGGGCGGGTACCTACAATGAGCAGTTCTTC.

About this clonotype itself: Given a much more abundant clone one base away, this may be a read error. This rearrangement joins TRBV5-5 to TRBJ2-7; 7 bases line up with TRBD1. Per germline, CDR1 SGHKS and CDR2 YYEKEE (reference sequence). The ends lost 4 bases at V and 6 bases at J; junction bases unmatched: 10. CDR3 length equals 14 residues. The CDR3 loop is CASSPEDRSPEQYF. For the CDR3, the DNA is TGTGCCAGCAGCCCGGAGGACAGGTCCCCCGAGCAGTACTTC.

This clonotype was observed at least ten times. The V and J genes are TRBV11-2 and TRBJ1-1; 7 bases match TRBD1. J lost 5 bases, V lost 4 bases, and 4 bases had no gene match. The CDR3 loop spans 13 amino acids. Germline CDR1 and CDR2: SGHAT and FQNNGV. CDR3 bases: TGTGCCAGCAGCTCAGACAGGGCGACTGAAGCTTTCTTT. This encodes CASSSDRATEAFF. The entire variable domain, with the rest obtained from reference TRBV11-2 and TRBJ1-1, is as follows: EAGVAQSPRYKIIEKRQSVAFWCNPISGHATLYWYQQILGQGPKLLIQFQNNGVVDDSQLPKDRFSAERLKGVDSTLKIQPAKLEDSAVYLCASSSDRATEAFFGQGTRLTVV.

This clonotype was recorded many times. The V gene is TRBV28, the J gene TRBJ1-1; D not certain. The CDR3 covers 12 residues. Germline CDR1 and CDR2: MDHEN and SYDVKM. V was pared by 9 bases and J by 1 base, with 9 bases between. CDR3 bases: TGTGCCAGTGGACGGTCGAACACTGAAGCTTTCTTT. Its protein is CASGRSNTEAFF.

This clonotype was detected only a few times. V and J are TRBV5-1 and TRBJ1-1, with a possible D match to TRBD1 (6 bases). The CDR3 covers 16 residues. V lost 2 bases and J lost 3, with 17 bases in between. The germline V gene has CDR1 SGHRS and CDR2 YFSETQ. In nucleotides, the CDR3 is TGCGCCAGCAGCTTTTTTTCGGGGGGCGCGGACACTGAAGCTTTCTTT. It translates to CASSFFSGGADTEAFF.

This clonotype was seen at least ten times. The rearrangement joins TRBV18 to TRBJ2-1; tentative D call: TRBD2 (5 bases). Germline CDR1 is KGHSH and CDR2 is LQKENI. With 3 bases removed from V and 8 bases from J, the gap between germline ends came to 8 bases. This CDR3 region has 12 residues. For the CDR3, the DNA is TGTGCCAGCTCACCTATTAGCGATGAGCAGTTCTTC. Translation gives CASSPISDEQFF.

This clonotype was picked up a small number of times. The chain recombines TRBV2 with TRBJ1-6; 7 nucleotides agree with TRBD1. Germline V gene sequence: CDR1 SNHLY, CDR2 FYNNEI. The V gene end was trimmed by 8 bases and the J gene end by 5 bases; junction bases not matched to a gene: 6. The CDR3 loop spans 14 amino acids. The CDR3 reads CASRQGSNNSPLHF. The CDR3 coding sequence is TGTGCCAGCCGACAGGGATCGAATAATTCACCCCTCCACTTT.

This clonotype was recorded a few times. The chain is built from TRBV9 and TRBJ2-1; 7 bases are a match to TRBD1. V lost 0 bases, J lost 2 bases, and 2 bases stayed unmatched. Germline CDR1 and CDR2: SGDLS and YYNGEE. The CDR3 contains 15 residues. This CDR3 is CASSVAGQPYNEQFF. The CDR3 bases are TGTGCCAGCAGCGTAGCGGGACAGCCCTACAATGAGCAGTTCTTC.

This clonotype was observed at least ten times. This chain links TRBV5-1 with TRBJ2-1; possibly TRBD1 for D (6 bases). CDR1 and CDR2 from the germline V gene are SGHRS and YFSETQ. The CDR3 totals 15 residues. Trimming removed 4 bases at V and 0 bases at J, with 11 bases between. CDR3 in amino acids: CASSQGGNSYNEQFF. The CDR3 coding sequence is TGCGCCAGCAGCCAAGGGGGTAACTCCTACAATGAGCAGTTCTTC. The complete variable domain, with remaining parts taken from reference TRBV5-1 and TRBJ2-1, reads KAGVTQTPRYLIKTRGQQVTLSCSPISGHRSVSWYQQTPGQGLQFLFEYFSETQRNKGNFPGRFSGRQFSNSRSEMNVSTLELGDSALYLCASSQGGNSYNEQFFGPGTRLTVL.

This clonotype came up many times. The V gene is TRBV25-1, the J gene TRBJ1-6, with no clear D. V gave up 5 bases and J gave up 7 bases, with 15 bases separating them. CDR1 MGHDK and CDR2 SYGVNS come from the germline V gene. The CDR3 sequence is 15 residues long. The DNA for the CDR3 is TGTGCCAGCAGTCCACTAAACCTTTACAATTCACCCCTCCACTTT. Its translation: CASSPLNLYNSPLHF.

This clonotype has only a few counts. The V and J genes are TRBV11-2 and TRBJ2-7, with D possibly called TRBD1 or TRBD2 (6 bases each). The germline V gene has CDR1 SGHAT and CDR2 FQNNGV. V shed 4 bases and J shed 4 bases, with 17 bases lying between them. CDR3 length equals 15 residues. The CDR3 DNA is TGTGCCAGCAGCTCCACGAAAACAGGGAGGTACGAGCAGTACTTC. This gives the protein CASSSTKTGRYEQYF.

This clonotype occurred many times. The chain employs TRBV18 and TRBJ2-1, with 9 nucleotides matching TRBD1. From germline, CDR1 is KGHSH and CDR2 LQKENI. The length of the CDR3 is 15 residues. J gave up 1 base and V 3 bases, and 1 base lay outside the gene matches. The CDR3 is CASSPGTGSYNEQFF. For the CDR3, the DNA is TGTGCCAGCTCACCCGGGACAGGGTCCTACAATGAGCAGTTCTTC.

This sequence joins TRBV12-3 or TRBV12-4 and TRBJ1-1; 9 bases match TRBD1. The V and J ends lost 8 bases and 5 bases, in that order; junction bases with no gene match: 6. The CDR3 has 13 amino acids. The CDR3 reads CASVQTGGTEAFF. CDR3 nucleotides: TGTGCCAGCGTGCAGACAGGGGGAACTGAAGCTTTCTTT.

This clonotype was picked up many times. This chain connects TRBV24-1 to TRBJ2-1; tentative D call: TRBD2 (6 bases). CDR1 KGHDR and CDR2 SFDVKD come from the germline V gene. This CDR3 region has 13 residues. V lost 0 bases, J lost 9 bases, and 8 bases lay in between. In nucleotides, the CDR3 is TGTGCCACCAGTGATTTGCTGGGGGGTGAGCAGTTCTTC. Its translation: CATSDLLGGEQFF.

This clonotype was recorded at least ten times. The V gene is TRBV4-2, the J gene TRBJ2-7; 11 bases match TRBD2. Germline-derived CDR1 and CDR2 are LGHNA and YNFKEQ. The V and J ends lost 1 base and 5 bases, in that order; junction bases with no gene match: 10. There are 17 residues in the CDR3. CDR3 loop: CASSQVASGRPGDEQYF. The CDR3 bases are TGTGCCAGCAGCCAAGTAGCTAGCGGGAGGCCTGGCGACGAGCAGTACTTC.

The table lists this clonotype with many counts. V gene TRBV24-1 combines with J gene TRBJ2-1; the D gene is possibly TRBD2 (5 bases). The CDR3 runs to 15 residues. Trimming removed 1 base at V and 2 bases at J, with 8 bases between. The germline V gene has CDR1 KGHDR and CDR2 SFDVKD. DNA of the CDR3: TGTGCCACCAGTGATTTTACCGGGACCTACAATGAGCAGTTCTTC. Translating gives CATSDFTGTYNEQFF.

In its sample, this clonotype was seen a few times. CDR3 region: CASSRDSYNSPLHF. CDR3 nucleotide sequence: TGCGCCAGCAGCAGGGACTCCTATAATTCACCCCTCCACTTT. This chain uses TRBV5-1 with TRBJ1-6; D not resolved. V lost 4 bases to trimming and J lost 0 bases, with 5 bases between them. From germline, CDR1 is SGHRS and CDR2 YFSETQ. This CDR3 comprises 14 residues.

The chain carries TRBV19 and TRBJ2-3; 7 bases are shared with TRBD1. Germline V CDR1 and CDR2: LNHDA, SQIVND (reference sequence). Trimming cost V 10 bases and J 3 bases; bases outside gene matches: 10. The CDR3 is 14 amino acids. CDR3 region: CATRDSPATDTQYF. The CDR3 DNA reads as TGTGCCACTAGGGACAGCCCCGCGACAGATACGCAGTATTTT.

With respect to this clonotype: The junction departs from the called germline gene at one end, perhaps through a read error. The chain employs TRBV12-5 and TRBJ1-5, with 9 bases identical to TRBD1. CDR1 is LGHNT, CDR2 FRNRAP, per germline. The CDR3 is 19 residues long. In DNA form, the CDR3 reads TGTGCTAGTGTTTTGGTACTCGGACAGGGGCCTTATAGCAATCAGCCCCAGCATTTT. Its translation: CASVLVLGQGPYSNQPQHF.

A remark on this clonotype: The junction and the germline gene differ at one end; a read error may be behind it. Written as DNA, the CDR3 is TGTGCCAGCAGCTCAGGGCTCGGCCGAAGCACAGATACGCAGAATTTT. Residues: CASSSGLGRSTDTQNF. The V gene is TRBV7-9, the J gene TRBJ2-3, with D possibly matching TRBD1 (5 bases). The CDR3 totals 16 residues. Germline assignment: CDR1 SEHNR and CDR2 FQNEAQ (reference sequence).

Here the CDR3 reads CASSPTSHEQYF. The CDR3 DNA is TGTGCCAGCAGCCCGACTAGCCACGAGCAGTACTTC. The chain employs TRBV7-2 and TRBJ2-7; 7 positions match TRBD2. V dropped 5 bases and J dropped 5; count of bases not matched to a gene: 3. Germline V gives CDR1 SGHTA, CDR2 FQGNSA. The CDR3 extends over 12 amino acids. Full variable domain (missing parts from reference TRBV7-2 and TRBJ2-7): GAGVSQSPSNKVTEKGKDVELRCDPISGHTALYWYRQSLGQGLEFLIYFQGNSAPDKSGLPSDRFSAERTGGSVSTLTIQRTQQEDSAVYLCASSPTSHEQYFGPGTRLTVT.

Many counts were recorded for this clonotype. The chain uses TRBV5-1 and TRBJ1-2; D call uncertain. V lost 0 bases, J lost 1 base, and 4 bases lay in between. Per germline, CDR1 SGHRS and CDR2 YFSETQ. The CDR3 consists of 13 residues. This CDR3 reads CASSLEVNYGYTF. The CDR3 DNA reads TGCGCCAGCAGCTTGGAGGTTAACTATGGCTACACCTTC.

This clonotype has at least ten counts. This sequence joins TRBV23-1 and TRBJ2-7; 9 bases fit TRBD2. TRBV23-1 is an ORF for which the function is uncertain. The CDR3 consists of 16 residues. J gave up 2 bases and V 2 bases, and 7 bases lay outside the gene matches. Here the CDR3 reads CASSQLLAGPAYEQYF. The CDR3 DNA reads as TGCGCCAGCAGTCAACTACTAGCGGGCCCAGCCTACGAGCAGTACTTC.

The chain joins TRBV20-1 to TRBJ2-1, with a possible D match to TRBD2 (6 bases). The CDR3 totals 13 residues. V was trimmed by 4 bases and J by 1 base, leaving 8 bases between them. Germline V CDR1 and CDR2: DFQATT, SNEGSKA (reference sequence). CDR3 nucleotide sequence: TGCAGTGCTAAGGCGGGATCCTACAATGAGCAGTTCTTC. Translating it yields CSAKAGSYNEQFF.

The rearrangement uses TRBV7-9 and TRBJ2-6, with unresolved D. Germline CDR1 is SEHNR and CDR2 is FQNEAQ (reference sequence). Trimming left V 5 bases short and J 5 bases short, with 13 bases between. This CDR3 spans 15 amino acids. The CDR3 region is CASSTDGSWANVLTF. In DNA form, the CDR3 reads TGTGCCAGCAGCACCGACGGTTCCTGGGCCAACGTCCTGACTTTC.

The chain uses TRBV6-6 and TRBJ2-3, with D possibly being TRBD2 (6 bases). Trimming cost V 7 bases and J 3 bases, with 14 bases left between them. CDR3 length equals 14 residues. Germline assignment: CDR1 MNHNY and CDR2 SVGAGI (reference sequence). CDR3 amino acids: CASTAGLRTDTQYF. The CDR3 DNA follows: TGTGCCAGCACCGCGGGGCTGAGAACAGATACGCAGTATTTT.

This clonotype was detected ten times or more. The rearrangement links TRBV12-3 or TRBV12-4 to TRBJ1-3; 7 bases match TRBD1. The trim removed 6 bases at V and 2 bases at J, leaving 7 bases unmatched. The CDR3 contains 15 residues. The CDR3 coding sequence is TGTGCCAGCAGACGACAGGGCGACACTGGAAACACCATATATTTT. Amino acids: CASRRQGDTGNTIYF.

In nucleotides, the CDR3 is TGTGCCAGTAGTGGGGGGTATGAGCAGTTCTTC. Encoded protein: CASSGGYEQFF. This chain uses TRBV19 with TRBJ2-1, with D maybe TRBD2 (6 bases). This CDR3 is 11 amino acids long. Germline-derived CDR1 and CDR2 are LNHDA and SQIVND (reference sequence). V lost 5 bases, J lost 8 bases, and 7 bases lay in between.

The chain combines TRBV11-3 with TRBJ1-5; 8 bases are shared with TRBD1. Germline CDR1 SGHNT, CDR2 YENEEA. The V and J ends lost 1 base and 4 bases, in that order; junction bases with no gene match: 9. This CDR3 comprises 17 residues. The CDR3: CASSLAHKQGDNQPQHF. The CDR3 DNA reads TGTGCCAGCAGCTTAGCACATAAACAGGGGGATAATCAGCCCCAGCATTTT.

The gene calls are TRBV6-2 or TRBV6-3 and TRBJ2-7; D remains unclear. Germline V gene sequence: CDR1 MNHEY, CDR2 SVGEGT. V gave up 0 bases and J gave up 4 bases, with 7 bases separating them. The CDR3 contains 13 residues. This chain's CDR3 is CASSYSGTYEQYF. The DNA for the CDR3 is TGTGCCAGCAGTTACTCTGGAACTTACGAGCAGTACTTC.